Here is one T cell receptor beta chain with its context. Antigen unknown. The sample originates from a study of OX40 agonist ivuxolimab in advanced cancers. Trimming stripped 3 bases from V and 3 bases from J, with 19 bases between. Germline V CDR1 and CDR2: SGHAT, FQNNGV. The CDR3 covers 17 residues. Broader study findings: At 0.1 to 3.0 mg/kg and by week 6, clonal expansion occurred in CD4+ and CD8+ blood T cells. Patients with a partial response at 0.1-3.0 mg/kg had among the lowest clonal expansion. In CD8+ T cells, expanded clones were on average more numerous than in CD4+.

Sequencing used immunoSEQ multiplex PCR; TCRdb keeps in-frame clones, though not all of them. The profile covers roughly 40,000 clones, with roughly nine tenths appearing a single time and roughly 19% taken by the ten largest. The sequencing used CD4+ or CD8+ T cells sorted from blood, collected in a trial of the OX40 agonist ivuxolimab. The origin of this receptor is an adult with an advanced solid tumor such as melanoma, head and neck, liver or kidney cancer. This chain joins TRBV11-2 and TRBJ2-3, with D perhaps matching TRBD2 (8 bases). CDR3 coding DNA: TGTGCCAGCAGCTTCCCCAAACAGGGGACTAGGACAGATACGCAGTATTTT. Amino acids: CASSFPKQGTRTDTQYF.